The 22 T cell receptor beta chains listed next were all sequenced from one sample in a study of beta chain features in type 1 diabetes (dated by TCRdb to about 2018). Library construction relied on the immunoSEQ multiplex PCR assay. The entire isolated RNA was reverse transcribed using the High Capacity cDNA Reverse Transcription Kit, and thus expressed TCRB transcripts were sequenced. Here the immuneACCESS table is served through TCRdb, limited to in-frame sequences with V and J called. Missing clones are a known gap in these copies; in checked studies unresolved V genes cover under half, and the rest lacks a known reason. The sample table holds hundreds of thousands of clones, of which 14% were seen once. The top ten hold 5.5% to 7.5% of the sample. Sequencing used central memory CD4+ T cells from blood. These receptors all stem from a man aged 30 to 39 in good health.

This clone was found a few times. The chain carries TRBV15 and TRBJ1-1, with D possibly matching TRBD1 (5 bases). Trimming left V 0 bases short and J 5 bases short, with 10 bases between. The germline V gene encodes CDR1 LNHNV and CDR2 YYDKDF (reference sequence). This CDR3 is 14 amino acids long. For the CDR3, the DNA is TGTGCCACCAGCAGAGATCTGAGGGGAACTGAAGCTTTCTTT. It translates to CATSRDLRGTEAFF.

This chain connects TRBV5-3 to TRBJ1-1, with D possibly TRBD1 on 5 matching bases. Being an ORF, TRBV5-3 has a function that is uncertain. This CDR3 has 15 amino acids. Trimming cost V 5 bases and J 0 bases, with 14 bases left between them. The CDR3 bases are TGTGCCAGAAGTCGATCCGGGGCTTTGAACACTGAAGCTTTCTTT. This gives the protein CARSRSGALNTEAFF.

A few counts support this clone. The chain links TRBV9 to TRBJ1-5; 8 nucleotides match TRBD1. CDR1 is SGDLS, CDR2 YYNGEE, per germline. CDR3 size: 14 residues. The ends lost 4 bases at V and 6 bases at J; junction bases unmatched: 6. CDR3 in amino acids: CASSRTGGSQPQHF. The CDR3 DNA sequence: TGTGCCAGCAGCCGAACAGGGGGAAGTCAGCCCCAGCATTTT.

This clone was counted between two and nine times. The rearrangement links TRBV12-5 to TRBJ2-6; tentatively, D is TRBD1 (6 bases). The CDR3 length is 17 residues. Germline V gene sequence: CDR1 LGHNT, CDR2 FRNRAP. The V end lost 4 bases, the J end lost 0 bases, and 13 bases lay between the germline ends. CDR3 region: CASGWETGTSGANVLTF. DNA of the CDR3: TGTGCTAGTGGTTGGGAGACAGGTACCTCTGGGGCCAACGTCCTGACTTTC.

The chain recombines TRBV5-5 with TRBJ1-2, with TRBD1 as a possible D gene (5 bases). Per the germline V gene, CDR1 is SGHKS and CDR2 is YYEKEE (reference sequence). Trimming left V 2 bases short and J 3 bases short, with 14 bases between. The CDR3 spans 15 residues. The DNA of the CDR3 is TGTGCCAGCAGCTTAGGCGGAGACAGTGACTATGGCTACACCTTC. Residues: CASSLGGDSDYGYTF.

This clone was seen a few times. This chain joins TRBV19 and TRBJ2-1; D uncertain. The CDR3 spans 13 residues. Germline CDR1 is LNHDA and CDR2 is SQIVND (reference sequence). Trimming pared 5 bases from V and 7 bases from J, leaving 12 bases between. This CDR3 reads CASSLKGRNEQFF. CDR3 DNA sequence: TGTGCCAGTAGTCTCAAGGGTAGGAATGAGCAGTTCTTC. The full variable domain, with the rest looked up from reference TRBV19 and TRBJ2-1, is DGGITQSPKYLFRKEGQNVTLSCEQNLNHDAMYWYRQDPGQGLRLIYYSQIVNDFQKGDIAEGYSVSREKKESFPLTVTSAQKNPTAFYLCASSLKGRNEQFFGPGTRLTVL.

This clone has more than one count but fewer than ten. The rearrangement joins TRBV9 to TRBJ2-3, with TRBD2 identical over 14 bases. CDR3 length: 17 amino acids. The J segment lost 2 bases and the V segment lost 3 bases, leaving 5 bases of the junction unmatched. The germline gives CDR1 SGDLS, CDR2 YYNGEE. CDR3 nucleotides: TGTGCCAGCAGCGCAAGGGGACTAGCGGGGGACACAGATACGCAGTATTTT. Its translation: CASSARGLAGDTDTQYF.

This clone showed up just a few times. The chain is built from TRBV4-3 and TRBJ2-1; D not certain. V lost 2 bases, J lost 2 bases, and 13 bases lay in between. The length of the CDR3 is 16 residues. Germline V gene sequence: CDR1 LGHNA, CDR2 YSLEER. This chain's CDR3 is CASSQRSSRPYNEQFF. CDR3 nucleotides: TGCGCCAGCAGCCAACGCAGCAGCCGGCCCTACAATGAGCAGTTCTTC.

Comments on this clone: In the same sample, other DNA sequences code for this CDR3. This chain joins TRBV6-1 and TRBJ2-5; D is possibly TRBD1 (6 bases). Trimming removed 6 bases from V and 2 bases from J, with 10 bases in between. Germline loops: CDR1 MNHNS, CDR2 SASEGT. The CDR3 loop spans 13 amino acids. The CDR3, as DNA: TGTGCCAGCAGCGGTACAGGGCAAGAGACCCAGTACTTC. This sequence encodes CASSGTGQETQYF.

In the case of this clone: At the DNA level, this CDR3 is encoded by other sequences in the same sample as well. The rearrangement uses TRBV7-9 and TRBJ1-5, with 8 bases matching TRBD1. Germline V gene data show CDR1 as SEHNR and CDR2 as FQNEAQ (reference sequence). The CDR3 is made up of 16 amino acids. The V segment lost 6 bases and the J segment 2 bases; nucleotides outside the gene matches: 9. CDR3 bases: TGTGCCAGCAGGTGGAATGGACAGGGCGGCAATCAGCCCCAGCATTTT. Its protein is CASRWNGQGGNQPQHF.

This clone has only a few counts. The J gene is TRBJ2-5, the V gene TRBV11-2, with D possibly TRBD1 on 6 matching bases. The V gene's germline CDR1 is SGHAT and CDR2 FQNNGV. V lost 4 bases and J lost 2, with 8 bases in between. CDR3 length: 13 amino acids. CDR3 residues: CASSSGQQETQYF. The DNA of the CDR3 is TGTGCCAGCAGCTCTGGACAGCAAGAGACCCAGTACTTC. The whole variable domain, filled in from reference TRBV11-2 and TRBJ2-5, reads EAGVAQSPRYKIIEKRQSVAFWCNPISGHATLYWYQQILGQGPKLLIQFQNNGVVDDSQLPKDRFSAERLKGVDSTLKIQPAKLEDSAVYLCASSSGQQETQYFGPGTRLLVL.

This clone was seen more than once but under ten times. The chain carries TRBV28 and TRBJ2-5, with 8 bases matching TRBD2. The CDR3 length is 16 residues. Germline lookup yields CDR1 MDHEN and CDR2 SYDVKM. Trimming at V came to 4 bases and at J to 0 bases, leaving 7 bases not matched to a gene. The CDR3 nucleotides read TGTGCCAGCAGTTCCCGGGGTAGCGGGGACCAAGAGACCCAGTACTTC. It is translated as CASSSRGSGDQETQYF.

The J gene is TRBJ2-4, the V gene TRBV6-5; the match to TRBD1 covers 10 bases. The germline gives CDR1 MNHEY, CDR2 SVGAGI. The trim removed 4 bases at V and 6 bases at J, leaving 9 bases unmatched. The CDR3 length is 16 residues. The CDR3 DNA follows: TGTGCCAGCAGTTGGGGACAGGGGACTGCACTAAACATTCAGTACTTC. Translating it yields CASSWGQGTALNIQYF.

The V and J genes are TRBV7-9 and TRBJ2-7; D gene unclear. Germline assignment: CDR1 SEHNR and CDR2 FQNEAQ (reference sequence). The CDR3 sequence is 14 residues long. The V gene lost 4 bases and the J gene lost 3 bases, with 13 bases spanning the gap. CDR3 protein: CASSSPWDHYEQYF. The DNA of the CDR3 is TGTGCCAGCAGCTCCCCGTGGGATCACTACGAGCAGTACTTC.

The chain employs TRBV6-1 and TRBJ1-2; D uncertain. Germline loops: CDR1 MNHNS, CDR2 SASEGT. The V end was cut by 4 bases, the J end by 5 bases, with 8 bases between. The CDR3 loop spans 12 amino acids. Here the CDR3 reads CASSVGSYGYTF. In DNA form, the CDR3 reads TGTGCCAGCAGTGTGGGGAGTTATGGCTACACCTTC.

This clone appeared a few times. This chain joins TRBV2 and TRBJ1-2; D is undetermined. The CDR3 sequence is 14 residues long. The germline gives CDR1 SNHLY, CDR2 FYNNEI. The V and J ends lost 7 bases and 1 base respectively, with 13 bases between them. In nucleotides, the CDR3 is TGTGCCAGCAATAACGCAGGCTATAACTATGGCTACACCTTC. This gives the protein CASNNAGYNYGYTF.

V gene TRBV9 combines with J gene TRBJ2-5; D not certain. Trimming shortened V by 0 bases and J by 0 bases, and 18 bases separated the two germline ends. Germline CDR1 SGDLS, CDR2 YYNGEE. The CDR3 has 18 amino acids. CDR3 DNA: TGTGCCAGCAGCGTAGAGAATGGGGTGAACTCGTACCAAGAGACCCAGTACTTC. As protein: CASSVENGVNSYQETQYF.

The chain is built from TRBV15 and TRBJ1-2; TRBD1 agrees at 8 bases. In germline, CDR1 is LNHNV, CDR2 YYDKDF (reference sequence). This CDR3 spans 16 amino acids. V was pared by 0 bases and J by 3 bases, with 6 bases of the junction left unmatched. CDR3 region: CATSRDRGPPDYGYTF. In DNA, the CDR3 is TGTGCCACCAGCAGAGACAGGGGGCCCCCGGACTATGGCTACACCTTC.

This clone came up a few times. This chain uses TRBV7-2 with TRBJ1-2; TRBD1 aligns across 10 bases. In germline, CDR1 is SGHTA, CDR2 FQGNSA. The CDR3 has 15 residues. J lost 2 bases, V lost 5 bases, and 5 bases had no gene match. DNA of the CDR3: TGTGCCAGCAGCACGGGACAGGGGAGGAACTATGGCTACACCTTC. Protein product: CASSTGQGRNYGYTF.

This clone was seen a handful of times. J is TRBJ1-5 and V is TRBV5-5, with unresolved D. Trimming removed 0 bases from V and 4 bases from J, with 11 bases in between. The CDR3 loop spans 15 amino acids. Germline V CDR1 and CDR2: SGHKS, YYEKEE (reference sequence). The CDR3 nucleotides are TGTGCCAGCAGCTTGGAGGAGTGGAGGAATCAGCCCCAGCATTTT. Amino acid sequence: CASSLEEWRNQPQHF.

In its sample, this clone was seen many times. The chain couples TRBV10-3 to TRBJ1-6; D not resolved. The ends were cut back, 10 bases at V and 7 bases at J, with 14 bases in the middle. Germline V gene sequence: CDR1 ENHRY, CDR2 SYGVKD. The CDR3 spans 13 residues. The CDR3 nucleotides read TGTGCCACAAGGACGGACCAAAATTCACCCCTCCACTTT. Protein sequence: CATRTDQNSPLHF.

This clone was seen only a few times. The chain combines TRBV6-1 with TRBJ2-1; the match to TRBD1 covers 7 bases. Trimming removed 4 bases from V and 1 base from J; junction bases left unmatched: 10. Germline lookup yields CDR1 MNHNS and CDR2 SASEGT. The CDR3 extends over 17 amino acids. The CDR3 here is CASSGAGGYTSYNEQFF. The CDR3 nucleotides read TGTGCCAGCAGTGGGGCAGGGGGTTATACGTCCTACAATGAGCAGTTCTTC.